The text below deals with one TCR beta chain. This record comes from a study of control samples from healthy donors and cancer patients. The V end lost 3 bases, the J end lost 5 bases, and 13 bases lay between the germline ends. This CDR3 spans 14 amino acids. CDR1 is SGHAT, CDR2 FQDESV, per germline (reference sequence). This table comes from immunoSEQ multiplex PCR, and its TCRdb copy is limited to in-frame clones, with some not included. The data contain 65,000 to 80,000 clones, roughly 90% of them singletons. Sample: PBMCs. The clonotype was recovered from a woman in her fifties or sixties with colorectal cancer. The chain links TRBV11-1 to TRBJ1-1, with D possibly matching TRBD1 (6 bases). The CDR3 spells CASSFGGFGTEAFF. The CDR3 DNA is TGTGCCAGCAGCTTCGGGGGCTTCGGGACTGAAGCTTTCTTT. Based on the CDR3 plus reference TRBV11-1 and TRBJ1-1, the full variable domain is EAEVAQSPRYKITEKSQAVAFWCDPISGHATLYWYRQILGQGPELLVQFQDESVVDDSQLPKDRFSAERLKGVDSTLKIQPAELGDSAMYLCASSFGGFGTEAFFGQGTRLTVV.